This passage covers 7 T cell receptor beta chains from one sample sequenced in a study of T cell responses to AZD1222 COVID-19 vaccine. The assay was immunoSEQ multiplex PCR, and TCRdb's table has in-frame clones only and misses some. The table records about 120,000 clones, over 80% of them present only once. The sequencing used peripheral blood, collected on day 0 of AZD1222 vaccination. The receptors originated from an adult in good health.

The CDR3 DNA reads TGTGCCAGTAGTTATGGACAGGGGGCGGCCGGGACCTTC. Protein: CASSYGQGAAGTF. The V and J genes are TRBV19 and TRBJ1-2; 11 positions agree with TRBD1. Germline CDR1 is LNHDA and CDR2 is SQIVND (reference sequence). V lost 5 bases, J lost 14 bases, and 10 bases stayed unmatched. This CDR3 has 13 residues.

The gene calls are TRBV23-1 and TRBJ2-7; TRBD1 matches at 9 bases. TRBV23-1 is noted as an ORF with a role that remains uncertain. The CDR3 has 15 amino acids. The V and J ends lost 6 bases and 6 bases, in that order; junction bases with no gene match: 12. The CDR3 loop reads CASRQEDRGTCEQYF. The CDR3 DNA reads TGCGCCAGCAGACAAGAGGACAGGGGAACGTGCGAGCAGTACTTC.

This chain's CDR3 is CASSPSRENTGELFF. CDR3 DNA sequence: TGTGCCAGCAGCCCGTCCAGAGAGAACACCGGGGAGCTGTTTTTT. The V and J genes are TRBV7-3 and TRBJ2-2, with D unresolved. The V end lost 5 bases, the J end lost 1 base, and 11 bases lay between the germline ends. Germline V gene sequence: CDR1 SGHTA, CDR2 FQGTGA. The CDR3 covers 15 residues.

Here the CDR3 DNA reads TGTGCCAGCAGTCCCGACGGGGTAATCCAGCCCCAGCATTTT. It is translated as CASSPDGVIQPQHF. V is TRBV28 and J is TRBJ1-5; no definite D call. The ends were cut back, 5 bases at V and 7 bases at J, with 15 bases in the middle. The CDR3 has 14 residues. From germline, CDR1 is MDHEN and CDR2 SYDVKM.

This clone was found a few times. The chain has TRBV2 and TRBJ2-5; TRBD2 matches 7 bases. The CDR3 runs to 12 residues. Losses at the gene ends were 5 bases for V and 5 bases for J; bases not matched to a gene: 2. CDR1 is SNHLY and CDR2 is FYNNEI in the germline V gene. In DNA, the CDR3 is TGTGCCAGCAGTCCCGGGGGGGAGACCCAGTACTTC. Translating it yields CASSPGGETQYF.

The chain joins TRBV15 to TRBJ1-2; 8 bases match TRBD1. The V segment lost 1 base and the J segment 3 bases; nucleotides outside the gene matches: 7. This CDR3 region has 16 residues. Germline lookup yields CDR1 LNHNV and CDR2 YYDKDF (reference sequence). CDR3 region: CATSRGRPTGDYGYTF. CDR3 DNA sequence: TGTGCCACCAGCAGAGGCCGCCCGACAGGGGACTATGGCTACACCTTC.

The chain combines TRBV9 with TRBJ1-2; 9 bases agree with TRBD1. CDR1 SGDLS and CDR2 YYNGEE come from the germline V gene. This CDR3 comprises 14 residues. With V trimmed by 5 bases and J by 4 bases, 6 bases remained unmatched. The CDR3, as DNA: TGTGCCAGCAGGAGGACAGGGGACGCCTATGGCTACACCTTC. Its protein product is CASRRTGDAYGYTF.